What follows describes a single T cell receptor beta chain. CDR3 length equals 15 residues. Germline V CDR1 and CDR2: LNHDA, SQIVND (reference sequence). V dropped 3 bases and J dropped 1 base, with 9 bases sitting between them. This entry is derived from a study of blood T cell repertoires in COVID-19. The wider study: Italy, Spain and the United States were the sources of the convalescent and acute COVID-19 samples. T cells, B-cell-depleted T cells, or PBMCs supplied cDNA or gDNA.

Sequencing was performed with immunoSEQ multiplex PCR; in TCRdb, only in-frame clones are kept and a portion is missing. The data hold 240,000 or so clones, with 88% observed a single time. Sequencing was done on a sample of peripheral blood. The chain employs TRBV19 and TRBJ2-2, with D maybe TRBD2 (5 bases). This receptor was obtained from a woman aged 25-40 years with acute or convalescent COVID-19. CDR3 DNA sequence: TGTGCCAGTAGTATTTTCGGGATGAACACCGGGGAGCTGTTTTTT. It codes for CASSIFGMNTGELFF. The full variable domain, in which reference TRBV19 and TRBJ2-2 provide the parts outside the CDR3, is DGGITQSPKYLFRKEGQNVTLSCEQNLNHDAMYWYRQDPGQGLRLIYYSQIVNDFQKGDIAEGYSVSREKKESFPLTVTSAQKNPTAFYLCASSIFGMNTGELFFGEGSRLTVL.